The rows below give T cell receptor beta chains drawn from one sample of a study of response to subunit inactivated influenza vaccine. TCRdb reprocessed the RT-PCR reads with MiXCR, giving one entry per CDR3 protein. The sample gives 500,000 to 700,000 distinct CDR3 sequences, approximately 22% of which show up once; 2.8% is in the top ten. These data were also filed under a second study, of T cells expressing NK-cell markers.

The sequences come from CD4+ T cells sorted from PBMCs, collected 11 to 12 days after vaccination. The receptors come from a man in his fifties who received an inactivated influenza vaccine. CDR3s include the opening cysteine and the closing phenylalanine or tryptophan. D genes are given only for firm matches. Size values are once, few and many counts, or a class for expanded clones, and some rows have none.

size	J	V	D	length	CDR3	DNA
many	TRBJ2-5	TRBV6-1	.	13	CASNSRVQETQYF	TGTGCCAGCAATAGCCGAGTTCAAGAGACCCAGTACTTC
.	TRBJ2-4	TRBV2	.	12	CASTPLGDIQYF	TGTGCCAGCACCCCGTTGGGGGACATTCAGTACTTC
.	TRBJ2-3	TRBV28	.	12	CASSLPGGTKYF	TGTGCCAGCAGCCTCCCCGGGGGTACGAAGTATTTT
few	TRBJ2-1	TRBV9	TRBD2	19	CASSAYRTSGRIVYNEQFF	TGTGCCAGCAGCGCCTATCGGACTAGCGGGAGGATCGTCTACAATGAGCAGTTCTTC
.	TRBJ2-2	TRBV27	TRBD1	14	CASTSGTATGELFF	TGTGCCAGCACGTCCGGGACAGCCACCGGGGAGCTGTTTTTT
.	TRBJ2-3	TRBV29-1	.	15	CSVRWGGIVPDTQYF	TGCAGCGTTCGGTGGGGCGGGATAGTTCCAGATACGCAGTATTTT
.	TRBJ2-7	TRBV20-1	TRBD2	14	CSARAGGRSTEQYF	TGCAGTGCTAGGGCCGGCGGGAGAAGTACCGAGCAGTACTTC
.	TRBJ2-7	TRBV6-2/TRBV6-3	TRBD1	15	CASSYRGQGDYEQYF	TGTGCCAGCAGCTACAGGGGACAGGGGGATTACGAGCAGTACTTC
.	TRBJ2-2	TRBV4-2	.	16	CASSPLRSGAAGELFF	TGTGCCAGCAGCCCCCTGAGGTCGGGGGCTGCCGGGGAGCTGTTTTTT
few	TRBJ2-1	TRBV18	.	15	CASSPALGNQNEQFF	TGTGCCAGCTCACCAGCACTTGGAAACCAGAATGAGCAGTTCTTC
few	TRBJ2-2	TRBV6-1	TRBD2	16	CASMGRAGGSTGELFF	TGTGCCAGCATGGGCAGAGCGGGAGGGTCGACCGGGGAGCTGTTTTTT
.	TRBJ2-2	TRBV20-1	.	14	CSAPVAGWTGELFF	TGCAGTGCCCCGGTGGCGGGGTGGACCGGGGAGCTGTTTTTT
few	TRBJ1-2	TRBV7-9	.	13	CASSLVGGHGYTF	TGTGCCAGCAGCTTAGTCGGAGGGCATGGCTACACCTTC
.	TRBJ2-2	TRBV20-1	TRBD2	14	CSARSGGGTGELFF	TGCAGTGCTAGGAGCGGGGGGGGCACCGGGGAGCTGTTTTTT
.	TRBJ2-3	TRBV20-1	TRBD2	15	CSAPLAGSSTDTQYF	TGCAGTGCGCCACTAGCGGGGAGTAGCACAGATACGCAGTATTTT
few	TRBJ2-5	TRBV12-3/TRBV12-4	.	13	CASTTRGFETQYF	TGTGCCAGCACCACCAGGGGCTTTGAGACCCAGTACTTC